This T cell receptor beta chain was identified in a study of OX40 agonist ivuxolimab in advanced cancers. Study at large: Earlier treatment with anti-PD-1, anti-PD-L1 or anti-CTLA-4 was permitted, and about 40% had received some. Study conclusions and caveats: Among the lowest peripheral clonal expansion occurred in 0.1-3.0 mg/kg partial responders.

This clone is classed as large. Its antigen remains unidentified. The germline V gene has CDR1 SGHKS and CDR2 YYEKEE (reference sequence). V lost 0 bases, J lost 9 bases, and 16 bases lay in between. This CDR3 is 15 amino acids long. Sequencing used immunoSEQ multiplex PCR; TCRdb keeps in-frame clones, though not all of them. Of under 85,000 clones listed, around 85% are singletons. The rearrangement uses TRBV5-5 and TRBJ1-5; D might be TRBD1 (5 bases). The receptor comes from an adult with an advanced solid tumor such as melanoma, head and neck, liver or kidney cancer. This sample comprised CD4+ or CD8+ T cells sorted from blood, obtained in a trial of the OX40 agonist ivuxolimab. The DNA of the CDR3 is TGTGCCAGCAGCTTGGTGGAGGGGAGGTATTGGCCCCAGCATTTT. Protein product: CASSLVEGRYWPQHF.